This T cell receptor beta chain was identified in a study of blood T cells in healthy people across ages. A remark on this clonotype: Its antigen is unidentified.

Sample-barcoded 5' priming and a J-beta primer mix drove a second PCR of roughly 7 to 11 cycles. Using its own MiXCR run on the 5' RACE reads, TCRdb lists one record per CDR3 protein. The sample includes fewer than 600,000 distinct CDR3 sequences, about 26% of them seen just once. The CDR3 extends over 14 amino acids. The V and J ends lost 2 bases and 2 bases respectively, with 10 bases between them. The germline V gene encodes CDR1 MNHEY and CDR2 SVGEGT. Study-wide results and caveats: In long-lived donors, naive CD4+ cell counts and diversity exceeded those of aged donors.

These same records also appear under a second study, on T cells of mothers and their children. That source reports: M1S, a second-PCR primer, added sample barcodes and 2-4 random nucleotides.

The specimen sequenced was blood. The TCR originated in a boy between 2 and 10 years old in good health. The rearrangement links TRBV6-2 or TRBV6-3 to TRBJ2-7, with D perhaps TRBD2 (6 bases). CDR3 bases: TGTGCCAGCAGTTACGCGGGATTTACCTACGAGCAGTACTTC. Translation gives CASSYAGFTYEQYF.